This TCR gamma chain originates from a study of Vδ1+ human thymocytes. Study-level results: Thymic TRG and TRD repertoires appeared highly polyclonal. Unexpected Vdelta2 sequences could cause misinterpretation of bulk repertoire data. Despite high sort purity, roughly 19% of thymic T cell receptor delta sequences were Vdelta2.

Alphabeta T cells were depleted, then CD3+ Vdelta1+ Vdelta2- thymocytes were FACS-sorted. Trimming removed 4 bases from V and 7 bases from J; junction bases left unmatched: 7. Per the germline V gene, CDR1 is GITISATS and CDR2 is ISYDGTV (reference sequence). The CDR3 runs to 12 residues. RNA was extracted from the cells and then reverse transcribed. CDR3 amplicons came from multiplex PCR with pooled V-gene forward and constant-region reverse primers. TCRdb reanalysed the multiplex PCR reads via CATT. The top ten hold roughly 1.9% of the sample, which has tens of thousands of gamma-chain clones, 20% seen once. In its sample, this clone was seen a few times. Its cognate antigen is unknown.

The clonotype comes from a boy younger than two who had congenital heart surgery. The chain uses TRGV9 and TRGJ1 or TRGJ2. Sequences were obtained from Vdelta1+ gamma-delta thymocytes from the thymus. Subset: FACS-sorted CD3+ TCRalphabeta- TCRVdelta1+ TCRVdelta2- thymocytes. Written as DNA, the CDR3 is TGTGCCTTGTGGGACCTCACATATAAGAAACTCTTT. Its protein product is CALWDLTYKKLF.